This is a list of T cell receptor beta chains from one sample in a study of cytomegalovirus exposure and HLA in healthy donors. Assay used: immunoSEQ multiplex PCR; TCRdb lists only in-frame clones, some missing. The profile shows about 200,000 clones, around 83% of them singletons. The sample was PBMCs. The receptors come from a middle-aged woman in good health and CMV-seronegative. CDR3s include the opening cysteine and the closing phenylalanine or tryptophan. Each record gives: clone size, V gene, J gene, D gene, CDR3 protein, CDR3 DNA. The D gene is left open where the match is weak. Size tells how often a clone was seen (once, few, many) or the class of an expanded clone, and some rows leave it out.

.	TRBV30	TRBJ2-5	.	CAWSLGLAKKETQYF	TGTGCCTGGAGTCTCGGGCTAGCGAAAAAAGAGACCCAGTACTTC
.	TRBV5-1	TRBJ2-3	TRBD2	CASSKPSLAGTEYNTDTQYF	TGCGCCAGCAGCAAACCCTCACTAGCGGGTACTGAGTATAACACAGATACGCAGTATTTT
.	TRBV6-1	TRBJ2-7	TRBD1	CASRGTGRIYEQYF	TGTGCCAGCAGGGGGACAGGCCGCATCTACGAGCAGTACTTC
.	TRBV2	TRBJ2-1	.	CASSEAPGLNNEQFF	TGTGCCAGCAGTGAAGCCCCGGGACTTAACAATGAGCAGTTCTTC
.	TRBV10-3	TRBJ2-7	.	CAISQQGYEQYF	TGTGCCATCAGTCAACAGGGCTACGAGCAGTACTTC
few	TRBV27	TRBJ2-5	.	CASRSYQETQYF	TGTGCCAGCAGATCGTACCAAGAGACCCAGTACTTC
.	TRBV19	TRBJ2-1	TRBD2	CASRASGDPSYNEQFF	TGTGCCAGTAGGGCTAGCGGGGATCCATCCTACAATGAGCAGTTCTTC
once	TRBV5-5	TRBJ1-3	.	CASTAYHSFTGNTIYF	TGTGCCAGCACCGCGTACCACTCGTTCACTGGAAACACCATATATTTT
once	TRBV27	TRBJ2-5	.	CASSFILPGKGWRETQYF	TGTGCCAGCAGTTTTATCCTACCCGGAAAGGGCTGGAGGGAGACCCAGTACTTC
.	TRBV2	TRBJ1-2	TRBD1	CASRTTGDYGYTF	TGTGCCAGCAGGACGACAGGGGATTATGGCTACACCTTC
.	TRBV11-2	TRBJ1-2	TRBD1	CASSSRGRGYTF	TGTGCCAGCAGTTCCAGGGGGCGCGGCTACACCTTC
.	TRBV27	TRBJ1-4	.	CASSLRRSGEKLFF	TGTGCCAGCAGTTTGCGGAGGAGTGGTGAAAAACTGTTTTTT
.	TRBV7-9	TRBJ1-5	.	CASSLVGGNQPQHF	TGTGCCAGCAGCTTAGTGGGGGGGAACCAGCCCCAGCATTTT
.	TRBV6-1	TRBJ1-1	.	CASSLTVGATEAFF	TGTGCCAGCAGCCTGACAGTTGGGGCCACTGAAGCTTTCTTT
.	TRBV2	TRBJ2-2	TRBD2	CASSGIAGMTGELFF	TGTGCCAGCAGCGGGATAGCGGGAATGACCGGGGAGCTGTTTTTT
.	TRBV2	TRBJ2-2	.	CASSEFESGELFF	TGTGCCAGCAGTGAATTCGAGTCCGGGGAGCTGTTTTTT
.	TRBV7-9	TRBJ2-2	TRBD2	CASSLGGTSGMNTGELFF	TGTGCCAGCAGCTTAGGAGGGACTAGCGGGATGAACACCGGGGAGCTGTTTTTT